The 10 T cell receptor beta chains below come from one sample, sequenced in a study of cytomegalovirus exposure and HLA in healthy donors. The PCR ran on 60 Vbeta and 13 Jbeta primers. Profiling relied on immunoSEQ multiplex PCR, and the TCRdb table lists in-frame clones only, not all of them. The sample gives about 160,000 clones, 60% to 80% of which show up once; 2% to 2.5% is in the top ten. Material: PBMCs. The origin of the receptors is a man aged 50-59 years in good health and CMV-seropositive.

The V call is TRBV27, the J call TRBJ2-3; no definite D call. Per the germline V gene, CDR1 is MNHEY and CDR2 is SMNVEV (reference sequence). The length of the CDR3 is 15 residues. Deletions cut 2 bases from V and 0 bases from J, with 9 bases between. The CDR3 bases are TGTGCCAGCAGTTTAGCCTGGGCCAGCACAGATACGCAGTATTTT. It specifies CASSLAWASTDTQYF.

The gene calls are TRBV4-3 and TRBJ1-6; 7 nucleotides match TRBD1. CDR1 is LGHNA and CDR2 is YSLEER in the germline V gene. The trim removed 4 bases at V and 4 bases at J, leaving 10 bases unmatched. The CDR3 covers 17 residues. DNA for the CDR3: TGCGCCAGCAGCCTTGGGGGACAGAACTTTTATAATTCACCCCTCCACTTT. Its protein is CASSLGGQNFYNSPLHF.

This clone was recorded once. The CDR3 DNA reads as TGTGCCAGCAGCTTCCTGGGGGCGCGTCTGATAGGAAACACCATATATTTT. This gives the protein CASSFLGARLIGNTIYF. The chain recombines TRBV7-8 with TRBJ1-3; tentative D call: TRBD1 (6 bases). V was cut by 3 bases and J by 4 bases, with 19 bases left in between. The CDR3 totals 17 residues. Looked up from germline, CDR1 is SGHVS and CDR2 is FQNEAQ.

CDR3 sequence reads: CSARTGETQYF. For the CDR3, the DNA is TGCAGTGCTAGAACCGGTGAGACCCAGTACTTC. The V and J genes are TRBV20-1 and TRBJ2-5; the D is unclear. The ends were cut back, 2 bases at V and 5 bases at J, with 6 bases in the middle. Germline loops: CDR1 DFQATT, CDR2 SNEGSKA (reference sequence). The CDR3 is 11 amino acids.

V gene TRBV7-9 combines with J gene TRBJ1-4, with a tentative D call TRBD1 (5 bases). V shed 4 bases and J shed 5 bases, with 17 bases lying between them. Germline assignment: CDR1 SEHNR and CDR2 FQNEAQ (reference sequence). The CDR3 contains 16 residues. The CDR3: CASSSDSFFENEKLFF. The CDR3 DNA reads TGTGCCAGCAGCTCAGACAGCTTTTTTGAGAATGAAAAACTGTTTTTT.

The genes are TRBV7-2 and TRBJ1-4; 10 nucleotides line up with TRBD1. Germline CDR1 and CDR2: SGHTA and FQGNSA. CDR3 length: 16 amino acids. V dropped 3 bases and J dropped 0; count of bases not matched to a gene: 1. The CDR3 bases are TGTGCCAGCAGCTTGGGGACAGGGGCAACTAATGAAAAACTGTTTTTT. Amino acids: CASSLGTGATNEKLFF.

The rearrangement uses TRBV5-1 and TRBJ1-4, with D unclear. The CDR3 is made up of 14 amino acids. Germline lookup yields CDR1 SGHRS and CDR2 YFSETQ. The ends were cut back, 4 bases at V and 12 bases at J, with 19 bases in the middle. DNA of the CDR3: TGCGCCAGCAGCCCCAACTTGGCCGCGCAGGAACTGTTTTTT. Its protein product is CASSPNLAAQELFF. Full variable domain (rest looked up from reference TRBV5-1 and TRBJ1-4): KAGVTQTPRYLIKTRGQQVTLSCSPISGHRSVSWYQQTPGQGLQFLFEYFSETQRNKGNFPGRFSGRQFSNSRSEMNVSTLELGDSALYLCASSPNLAAQELFFGSGTQLSVL.

This clone was recorded only once. The chain recombines TRBV6-5 with TRBJ1-2, with 9 bases that match TRBD1. Germline lookup yields CDR1 MNHEY and CDR2 SVGAGI. Trimming at V came to 6 bases and at J to 7 bases, leaving 9 bases not matched to a gene. The CDR3 consists of 14 residues. CDR3 coding DNA: TGTGCCAGCAGCCGGGACAGGGTCGGGCTTGGCTACACCTTC. Its protein product is CASSRDRVGLGYTF.

In DNA, the CDR3 is TGTGCCAGCTCACCAAAATATACAGGGACAACCTACGAGCAGTACTTC. It encodes CASSPKYTGTTYEQYF. This chain joins TRBV18 and TRBJ2-7; D is possibly TRBD1 (6 bases). CDR3 length equals 16 residues. Germline V gene lookup returns CDR1 KGHSH and CDR2 LQKENI. Trimming stripped 2 bases from V and 2 bases from J, with 16 bases between. The full variable domain, rest sourced from reference TRBV18 and TRBJ2-7, is NAGVMQNPRHLVRRRGQEARLRCSPMKGHSHVYWYRQLPEEGLKFMVYLQKENIIDESGMPKERFSAEFPKEGPSILRIQQVVRGDSAAYFCASSPKYTGTTYEQYFGPGTRLTVT.

The chain joins TRBV6-5 to TRBJ1-1; 8 nucleotides agree with TRBD1. The germline V gene has CDR1 MNHEY and CDR2 SVGAGI. The CDR3 runs to 13 residues. After removal of 8 bases from V and 4 bases from J, the junction contained 6 bases not matched to a gene. Here the CDR3 DNA reads TGTGCCAGCGGTACAGGGGGGGGCACTGAAGCTTTCTTT. Protein sequence: CASGTGGGTEAFF.